This T cell receptor (beta chain) originates from a study of T-cell reconstitution after alpha-beta-depleted transplantation in children. It was with unique molecular identifiers that the TCRbeta library was prepared. TCRdb passed the PCR reads through MiXCR, listing each CDR3 protein once. The sample yields about 170,000 distinct CDR3 sequences, over 8.5% seen once. V lost 7 bases and J lost 0, with 16 bases in between. This CDR3 is built from 14 residues. Germline CDR1 is SQVTM and CDR2 is ANQGSEA. This clonotype was observed many times. The sequences come from PBMCs, collected before TCRalphabeta/CD19-depleted stem cell transplant. This TCR came from a boy aged 2 to 9 with acute myeloid leukemia, due to receive a stem cell transplant. This chain joins TRBV29-1 and TRBJ2-7; D is possibly TRBD1 (8 bases). The CDR3: CSARGDRSSYEQYF. CDR3 coding DNA: TGCAGCGCTCGGGGGGACAGGAGCTCCTACGAGCAGTACTTC.